Each of the 31 T cell receptor beta chains below was sequenced from the same sample in a study of PD-1 blockade in mismatch repair-deficient tumors. Assay: immunoSEQ multiplex PCR; the TCRdb copy retains only in-frame clones and omits some. The sample has some 84,000 clones; approximately 84% are singletons. The material was peripheral blood, obtained 12 weeks after starting pembrolizumab. The receptors stem from an adult with mismatch repair-deficient cancer.

The chain uses TRBV18 and TRBJ1-5, with TRBD1 identical over 9 bases. The CDR3 contains 15 residues. J was trimmed by 6 bases and V by 5 bases; bases with no gene match: 8. Germline CDR1 is KGHSH and CDR2 is LQKENI. The chain's CDR3 is CASSSDRGKSQPQHF. The CDR3 DNA is TGTGCCAGCTCATCCGACAGGGGGAAGAGTCAGCCCCAGCATTTT.

The V call is TRBV2, the J call TRBJ1-2; no clear D. V was pared by 6 bases and J by 7 bases, with 15 bases between. The germline V gene has CDR1 SNHLY and CDR2 FYNNEI. This CDR3 contains 13 residues. The CDR3 DNA reads as TGTGCCAGCAGCGCGGGGAGCGTGGCTGGCTACACCTTC. Its protein is CASSAGSVAGYTF.

The chain recombines TRBV7-9 with TRBJ2-1; TRBD2 matches at 12 bases. V trimming: 5 bases; J trimming: 10 bases; junction bases outside the gene matches: 12. Germline V lookup: CDR1 SEHNR, CDR2 FQNEAQ (reference sequence). This CDR3 comprises 16 residues. CDR3 nucleotide sequence: TGTGCCAGCAGCCCAACTAGCGGGAGGCCTCTACGGGAGCAGTTCTTC. Protein product: CASSPTSGRPLREQFF.

The chain recombines TRBV27 with TRBJ2-2; D may be TRBD2 (6 bases). In germline, CDR1 is MNHEY, CDR2 SMNVEV (reference sequence). V was pared by 4 bases and J by 7 bases, with 22 bases between. This CDR3 has 17 amino acids. The CDR3 DNA is TGTGCCAGCAGTTCCCACCGGGAGCTCTGGAAGAACGGGGAGCTGTTTTTT. Encoded protein: CASSSHRELWKNGELFF.

This sequence joins TRBV2 and TRBJ2-5; the D is unclear. Germline lookup yields CDR1 SNHLY and CDR2 FYNNEI. The CDR3 has 11 amino acids. Trimming took 5 bases from V and 3 from J, leaving 4 bases between them. The CDR3 reads CASSLEETQYF. CDR3 bases: TGTGCCAGCAGTCTAGAAGAGACCCAGTACTTC.

This clone appeared a single time. The rearrangement joins TRBV29-1 to TRBJ1-1; D possibly corresponds to TRBD1 (6 bases). Germline V gene sequence: CDR1 SQVTM, CDR2 ANQGSEA. This CDR3 contains 13 residues. V lost 4 bases to trimming and J lost 0 bases, with 9 bases between them. The CDR3 region has the DNA TGCAGCGTTGTGAGGACAGTGAACACTGAAGCTTTCTTT. Protein product: CSVVRTVNTEAFF.

V usage is TRBV2 and J usage is TRBJ2-1; D is unclear. This CDR3 comprises 15 residues. The V gene lost 4 bases and the J gene lost 0 bases, with 10 bases spanning the gap. Germline V gene data show CDR1 as SNHLY and CDR2 as FYNNEI. CDR3 DNA: TGTGCCAGCAGTGGTTGGGGTAGCTCCTACAATGAGCAGTTCTTC. Protein product: CASSGWGSSYNEQFF. Drawing the rest from reference TRBV2 and TRBJ2-1, the complete variable domain is EPEVTQTPSHQVTQMGQEVILRCVPISNHLYFYWYRQILGQKVEFLVSFYNNEISEKSEIFDDQFSVERPDGSNFTLKIRSTKLEDSAMYFCASSGWGSSYNEQFFGPGTRLTVL.

The chain is built from TRBV9 and TRBJ1-1, with D maybe TRBD1 (5 bases). This CDR3 is 15 amino acids long. V was trimmed by 0 bases and J by 5 bases, leaving 14 bases between them. CDR1 is SGDLS, CDR2 YYNGEE, per germline. CDR3: CASSVAGSGFTEAFF. The CDR3 DNA sequence: TGTGCCAGCAGCGTAGCAGGGTCCGGGTTTACTGAAGCTTTCTTT.

V gene TRBV11-2 combines with J gene TRBJ2-7; D unresolved. With 4 bases removed from V and 3 bases from J, the gap between germline ends came to 10 bases. Per germline, CDR1 SGHAT and CDR2 FQNNGV. The CDR3 spans 13 residues. Written as DNA, the CDR3 is TGTGCCAGCAGCTATTTTTGGTTCTACGAGCAGTACTTC. Its protein is CASSYFWFYEQYF.

The chain uses TRBV12-1 and TRBJ1-2. TRBV12-1 is classified as a pseudogene. The CDR3 covers 19 residues. The CDR3 nucleotides are TGTGCCAGCAGCTTTTTACATCCGAGCGCACCCCTGAATAACTATGGCTACACCTTC. Amino acid sequence: CASSFLHPSAPLNNYGYTF.

V usage is TRBV11-3 and J usage is TRBJ2-5; the match to TRBD2 covers 7 bases. The CDR3 sequence is 15 residues long. From germline, CDR1 is SGHNT and CDR2 YENEEA. Unmatched junction bases numbered 9, after V lost 3 bases and J lost 5 bases. CDR3 nucleotide sequence: TGTGCCAGCAGCTTCTCCCGGGAGGACTTCGAGACCCAGTACTTC. Protein: CASSFSREDFETQYF.

The V and J genes are TRBV19 and TRBJ2-7, with D unresolved. Trimming cost V 7 bases and J 0 bases, with 10 bases left between them. Germline V CDR1 and CDR2: LNHDA, SQIVND (reference sequence). The CDR3 has 13 residues. As DNA, the CDR3 is TGTGCCAGTACTCCGGGCAACTCCTACGAGCAGTACTTC. As protein: CASTPGNSYEQYF. The complete variable domain, with remaining parts taken from reference TRBV19 and TRBJ2-7, reads DGGITQSPKYLFRKEGQNVTLSCEQNLNHDAMYWYRQDPGQGLRLIYYSQIVNDFQKGDIAEGYSVSREKKESFPLTVTSAQKNPTAFYLCASTPGNSYEQYFGPGTRLTVT.

The chain joins TRBV6-6 to TRBJ2-5; 8 positions match TRBD2. The germline V gene encodes CDR1 MNHNY and CDR2 SVGAGI (reference sequence). The CDR3 is made up of 14 amino acids. Trimming removed 5 bases from V and 4 bases from J; junction bases left unmatched: 6. CDR3 protein: CASSQRGGGETQYF. The CDR3 region has the DNA TGTGCCAGCAGTCAACGGGGGGGTGGAGAGACCCAGTACTTC.

Only one count was recorded for this clone. The chain links TRBV30 to TRBJ1-1; 9 bases fit TRBD1. The trim removed 5 bases at V and 5 bases at J, leaving 6 bases unmatched. The CDR3 has 13 residues. Germline V CDR1 and CDR2: GTSNPN, SVGIG (reference sequence). The CDR3 loop reads CAWSGQGGTEAFF. The CDR3 DNA follows: TGTGCCTGGTCGGGACAGGGTGGAACTGAAGCTTTCTTT.

This clone was observed a single time. This chain joins TRBV19 and TRBJ2-1; D may be TRBD1 or TRBD2 (5 bases each). The V gene's germline CDR1 is LNHDA and CDR2 SQIVND (reference sequence). The CDR3 has 12 residues. The V end was cut by 8 bases, the J end by 10 bases, with 15 bases between. The CDR3 is CASESEGREQFF. In nucleotides, the CDR3 is TGTGCCAGTGAATCCGAGGGGCGGGAGCAGTTCTTC.

The V gene is TRBV2, the J gene TRBJ1-5; D is undetermined. The length of the CDR3 is 13 residues. Germline V gene lookup returns CDR1 SNHLY and CDR2 FYNNEI. The ends were cut back, 7 bases at V and 4 bases at J, with 11 bases in the middle. The CDR3 DNA reads as TGTGCCAGCACCATAGACACTAATCAGCCCCAGCATTTT. Its protein is CASTIDTNQPQHF.

The chain recombines TRBV13 with TRBJ2-7, with TRBD2 matching over 7 bases. The length of the CDR3 is 17 residues. Per germline, CDR1 PRHDT and CDR2 FYEKMQ (reference sequence). The V gene end was trimmed by 2 bases and the J gene end by 2 bases; junction bases not matched to a gene: 12. The CDR3 DNA reads TGTGCCAGCAGCTTATCCCATCGGCGGGAGCAGACCTACGAGCAGTACTTC. Translated: CASSLSHRREQTYEQYF.

This chain joins TRBV11-2 and TRBJ2-7; no reliable D call. V dropped 5 bases and J dropped 1 base, with 9 bases sitting between them. The germline V gene has CDR1 SGHAT and CDR2 FQNNGV. The CDR3 totals 13 residues. The CDR3 coding sequence is TGTGCCAGCAGCCGCACGGCATCCTACGAGCAGTACTTC. Its protein product is CASSRTASYEQYF.

V is TRBV5-4 and J is TRBJ1-1, with D tentatively TRBD1 (6 bases). Germline assignment: CDR1 SGHNT and CDR2 YYREEE (reference sequence). This CDR3 has 16 residues. The V and J ends lost 4 bases and 5 bases respectively, with 21 bases between them. CDR3 bases: TGTGCCAGCAGCCCCGGGGGGGCGGGGGGCGAAACTGAAGCTTTCTTT. It specifies CASSPGGAGGETEAFF.

The CDR3 DNA reads as TGTGCCAGCAGCGTAGGTTGGCCAGGGAAAGCCCAAGAGACCCAGTACTTC. This sequence encodes CASSVGWPGKAQETQYF. The genes are TRBV9 and TRBJ2-5; D might be TRBD1 (5 bases). With 0 bases removed from V and 1 base from J, the gap between germline ends came to 16 bases. CDR1 and CDR2 from the germline V gene are SGDLS and YYNGEE. There are 17 residues in the CDR3.

The chain links TRBV9 to TRBJ1-2; D ambiguous. The V gene lost 2 bases and the J gene lost 1 base, with 9 bases spanning the gap. This CDR3 has 14 residues. The germline gives CDR1 SGDLS, CDR2 YYNGEE. In nucleotides, the CDR3 is TGTGCCAGCAGCGTGGACTGGGGTAACTATGGCTACACCTTC. Translation: CASSVDWGNYGYTF. The whole variable domain, filled in from reference TRBV9 and TRBJ1-2, reads DSGVTQTPKHLITATGQRVTLRCSPRSGDLSVYWYQQSLDQGLQFLIQYYNGEERAKGNILERFSAQQFPDLHSELNLSSLELGDSALYFCASSVDWGNYGYTFGSGTRLTVV.

The V and J genes are TRBV19 and TRBJ2-3, with a tentative D call TRBD2 (6 bases). Trimming removed 8 bases at V and 3 bases at J, with 15 bases between. Germline assignment: CDR1 LNHDA and CDR2 SQIVND (reference sequence). The CDR3 has 14 residues. The chain's CDR3 is CASSLGTPTDTQYF. The CDR3 DNA follows: TGTGCCAGTTCCTTAGGGACTCCTACAGATACGCAGTATTTT. The full variable domain, completed using reference TRBV19 and TRBJ2-3, is DGGITQSPKYLFRKEGQNVTLSCEQNLNHDAMYWYRQDPGQGLRLIYYSQIVNDFQKGDIAEGYSVSREKKESFPLTVTSAQKNPTAFYLCASSLGTPTDTQYFGPGTRLTVL.

The V call is TRBV6-5, the J call TRBJ2-3; D unclear. This CDR3 contains 13 residues. Germline loops: CDR1 MNHEY, CDR2 SVGAGI. The V gene lost 5 bases and the J gene lost 6 bases, with 12 bases spanning the gap. Written as DNA, the CDR3 is TGTGCCAGCAGTCTTTATGTGGCGGATACGCAGTATTTT. It yields the protein CASSLYVADTQYF.

The chain has TRBV11-3 and TRBJ2-1, with TRBD2 identical over 11 bases. V was pared by 0 bases and J by 8 bases, with 3 bases of the junction left unmatched. The CDR3 contains 15 residues. Germline V gene sequence: CDR1 SGHNT, CDR2 YENEEA. The CDR3 is CASSLDLAGGHEQFF. The CDR3 region has the DNA TGTGCCAGCAGCTTAGACCTAGCGGGAGGCCATGAGCAGTTCTTC.

The J gene is TRBJ2-7, the V gene TRBV30; 9 nucleotides agree with TRBD2. CDR3 length equals 15 residues. After removal of 3 bases from V and 3 bases from J, the junction contained 9 bases not matched to a gene. Germline V gene sequence: CDR1 GTSNPN, CDR2 SVGIG (reference sequence). CDR3 coding DNA: TGTGCCTGGAGCGTGCCGGGACTAGCAGTCTACGAGCAGTACTTC. Translating gives CAWSVPGLAVYEQYF.

This clone occurred once. V and J are TRBV18 and TRBJ2-5; D uncertain. Germline CDR1 and CDR2: KGHSH and LQKENI. V lost 8 bases, J lost 1 base, and 11 bases lay in between. This CDR3 region has 13 residues. Written as DNA, the CDR3 is TGTGCCAGCGCGACTGGGATCCAAGAGACCCAGTACTTC. Amino acid sequence: CASATGIQETQYF. Full variable domain (outside the CDR3, taken from reference TRBV18 and TRBJ2-5): NAGVMQNPRHLVRRRGQEARLRCSPMKGHSHVYWYRQLPEEGLKFMVYLQKENIIDESGMPKERFSAEFPKEGPSILRIQQVVRGDSAAYFCASATGIQETQYFGPGTRLLVL.

The chain combines TRBV11-3 with TRBJ1-1; D uncertain. V was pared by 0 bases and J by 5 bases, with 7 bases between. Germline CDR1 is SGHNT and CDR2 is YENEEA. The CDR3 consists of 13 residues. The CDR3 DNA is TGTGCCAGCAGCTTAGAGGCCGAAACTGAAGCTTTCTTT. Translated, it gives CASSLEAETEAFF.

V usage is TRBV7-9 and J usage is TRBJ1-2, with D hard to call. Deletions cut 1 base from V and 1 base from J, with 10 bases between. The CDR3 is 15 residues long. The V gene's germline CDR1 is SEHNR and CDR2 FQNEAQ (reference sequence). CDR3 nucleotides: TGTGCCAGCAGCTTAGTGGGCGAAATTAACTATGGCTACACCTTC. It codes for CASSLVGEINYGYTF.

Only one count was recorded for this clone. J is TRBJ2-7 and V is TRBV4-2; tentatively, D is TRBD2 (6 bases). Germline V lookup: CDR1 LGHNA, CDR2 YNFKEQ. V lost 3 bases and J lost 2, with 8 bases in between. CDR3 length: 13 residues. The CDR3 DNA sequence: TGTGCCAGCAGCCAGGGGGGAGCCTACGAGCAGTACTTC. This encodes CASSQGGAYEQYF.

The chain employs TRBV2 and TRBJ2-2; no clear D. Germline V gives CDR1 SNHLY, CDR2 FYNNEI. This CDR3 region has 12 residues. V lost 6 bases to trimming and J lost 3 bases, with 5 bases between them. As DNA, the CDR3 is TGTGCCAGCAGACCCGACACCGGGGAGCTGTTTTTT. It yields the protein CASRPDTGELFF.

The gene calls are TRBV7-9 and TRBJ1-5; TRBD1 matches at 8 bases. V lost 5 bases to trimming and J lost 5 bases; unmatched junction nucleotides: 2. The CDR3 extends over 13 amino acids. Per germline, CDR1 SEHNR and CDR2 FQNEAQ (reference sequence). CDR3 sequence reads: CASSDRGYQPQHF. The CDR3 nucleotides are TGTGCCAGCAGCGACAGGGGTTATCAGCCCCAGCATTTT.